This T cell receptor (beta chain) derives from a study of T cells in localized non-small cell lung cancer. About this clone: Its antigen is not identified.

The repertoire was sequenced with immunoSEQ multiplex PCR; TCRdb's copy has only in-frame clones and lacks some. The data contain under 150,000 clones, approximately 88% of them singletons. V dropped 4 bases and J dropped 5 bases, with 12 bases sitting between them. This CDR3 contains 13 residues. CDR1 is SGHTS, CDR2 YDEGEE, per germline. Study-level findings and limits: Sequencing involved a lone tumor region, leaving heterogeneity possible. Appearing in adjacent lung were a median around 60 of the top 100 tumor clones. In uninvolved adjacent lung, T cell clonality reached its highest value, exceeding tumor.

This TCR was sampled from a female donor of 60 years or more with stage I lung adenocarcinoma. The sample in question was peripheral blood, obtained before any cancer treatment. The V gene is TRBV5-8, the J gene TRBJ1-1, with D hard to call. The CDR3 reads CASSLIKVTEAFF. In DNA, the CDR3 is TGTGCCAGCAGCCTCATCAAGGTTACTGAAGCTTTCTTT. Filled out from reference TRBV5-8 and TRBJ1-1, the complete variable domain reads EAGVTQSPTHLIKTRGQQATLRCSPISGHTSVYWYQQALGLGLQFLLWYDEGEERNRGNFPPRFSGRQFPNYSSELNVNALELEDSALYLCASSLIKVTEAFFGQGTRLTVV.